These 6 T cell receptor beta chains came from one sample sequenced in a study of T cells in Graves' hyperthyroidism and ophthalmopathy. The source material, RNA transcripts, was used to amplify TCR beta CDR3 regions. HTBI primers were employed in a first-round RT-PCR of the TCR CDR3. TCRdb passed the multiplex PCR reads through MiXCR, listing each CDR3 protein once. The table shows about 640,000 distinct CDR3 sequences, with roughly 45% occurring only once. Sequenced material: peripheral blood or thyroid tissue (not recorded which). Source of these receptors: an adult man with Graves' disease, either hyperthyroidism or ophthalmopathy (not recorded which).

Note on this clonotype: A much larger clone is a single base away; this may be a read error. The chain uses TRBV15 and TRBJ1-2, with TRBD1 identical over 9 bases. The CDR3 runs 15 residues. Germline V gene sequence: CDR1 LNHNV, CDR2 YYDKDF (reference sequence). The CDR3 here is CATSYSPGQGYGCTF. CDR3 in DNA: TGTGCCACCAGCTACTCCCCGGGACAGGGCTATGGCTGCACCTTC.

This clonotype appeared once. The chain carries TRBV11-2 and TRBJ2-7; D gene unclear. Trimming removed 5 bases at V and 5 bases at J, with 28 bases between. The CDR3 totals 18 residues. In germline, CDR1 is SGHAT, CDR2 FQNNGV. CDR3 loop: CASSHELAWAGGQDEQYF. The CDR3 nucleotides read TGTGCCAGCAGCCATGAGCTGGCCTGGGCTGGCGGCCAGGACGAGCAGTACTTC.

The chain employs TRBV25-1 and TRBJ1-6, with 8 bases identical to TRBD1. The CDR3 consists of 12 residues. With V trimmed by 10 bases and J by 10 bases, 6 bases remained unmatched. Germline V gives CDR1 MGHDK, CDR2 SYGVNS. Here the CDR3 reads CAKTGASSPLHF. In DNA form, the CDR3 reads TGTGCCAAGACAGGGGCTAGCTCACCCCTCCACTTT.

This chain links TRBV14 with TRBJ1-4; 9 positions agree with TRBD1. CDR3 length: 18 residues. The germline V gene encodes CDR1 SGHDN and CDR2 FVKESK. The trim removed 4 bases at V and 5 bases at J, leaving 14 bases unmatched. The chain's CDR3 is CASSRNPQGATVNEKLFF. The CDR3 region has the DNA TGTGCCAGCAGCCGGAACCCACAGGGGGCTACTGTGAATGAAAAACTGTTTTTT.

This clonotype appeared a few times. The V gene is TRBV30, the J gene TRBJ1-1; TRBD1 matches at 10 bases. V was clipped by 2 bases and J by 3 bases; unmatched bases: 9. CDR1 is GTSNPN, CDR2 SVGIG, per germline (reference sequence). CDR3 length equals 16 residues. The CDR3 reads CAWSLPGQGLYTEAFF. The CDR3 nucleotides read TGTGCCTGGAGTCTACCGGGACAGGGGTTGTACACTGAAGCTTTCTTT.

V is TRBV7-9 and J is TRBJ1-1; D is unresolved. Trimming took off 2 bases at V and 1 base at J, with 8 bases between the two ends. This CDR3 has 14 residues. Germline V gives CDR1 SEHNR, CDR2 FQNEAQ (reference sequence). This chain's CDR3 is CASSLPMENTEAFF. The CDR3 DNA follows: TGTGCCAGCAGCTTACCCATGGAGAACACTGAAGCTTTCTTT.